The clone carrying this T cell receptor (beta chain) was seen a handful of times. Its specificity is not known. The sample belongs to a study of radiotherapy plus CTLA-4 blockade in lung cancer. Overall study context: Disease control was seen in about 34% of patients, objective responses in about 18%.

General study points: Interferon-beta and early blood T cell clone dynamics reportedly predicted response best. Radiotherapy was combined with ipilimumab, and tumor-derived TCR clones then expanded in blood.

Focal radiation and CTLA-4 blockade (ipilimumab) were tested in chemo-refractory metastatic non-small-cell lung cancer patients. TCRdb keeps only in-frame clones here, not all; method: immunoSEQ multiplex PCR. The table shows some 110,000 clones, with roughly 86% occurring only once. Sample: peripheral blood, taken from a patient treated with radiotherapy plus ipilimumab. This TCR was sampled from a human donor with non-small cell lung cancer that progressed on radiotherapy plus ipilimumab. Some clones in this sample may be carry-over from other donors' samples.

The CDR3: CASSLAAGGLGYEQYF. As DNA, the CDR3 is TGTGCCAGCAGCTTAGCTGCGGGGGGGCTGGGATACGAGCAGTACTTC. This chain joins TRBV7-2 and TRBJ2-7; 9 nucleotides line up with TRBD2. V gave up 0 bases and J gave up 4 bases; unmatched junction bases: 7. This CDR3 has 16 amino acids. Germline values: CDR1 SGHTA, CDR2 FQGNSA.